The 10 T cell receptor beta chains below all came from one sample that was sequenced in a study of lymphopenia after photon versus proton radiotherapy. Libraries were prepared by immunoSEQ multiplex PCR; TCRdb keeps only in-frame clonotypes and omits some of them. Among 77,000 or so clones, approximately 82% were seen once, and the ten largest hold roughly 1.4%. The sample consisted of peripheral blood, taken from a patient treated with proton-based radiotherapy. Every receptor here comes from a man in his 60s with pancreatic cancer.

This chain links TRBV28 with TRBJ1-1; D ambiguous. The V and J ends lost 2 bases and 4 bases respectively, with 11 bases between them. Germline V lookup: CDR1 MDHEN, CDR2 SYDVKM. CDR3 size: 14 residues. CDR3: CASSLLRWSTEAFF. DNA for the CDR3: TGTGCCAGCAGTTTACTCAGGTGGAGCACTGAAGCTTTCTTT.

This clone was observed a handful of times. This chain connects TRBV7-2 to TRBJ2-1, with D hard to call. The CDR3 length is 17 residues. V was cut by 1 base and J by 5 bases, with 18 bases left in between. Germline V gives CDR1 SGHTA, CDR2 FQGNSA. In DNA, the CDR3 is TGTGCCAGCAGCTTAGTCGAAGGGATAACGGGTAACAATGAGCAGTTCTTC. It translates to CASSLVEGITGNNEQFF.

This clone was found a few times. The V call is TRBV7-2, the J call TRBJ2-1; D assignment may be TRBD1 or TRBD2 (6 bases each). The V end lost 6 bases, the J end lost 7 bases, and 19 bases lay between the germline ends. The CDR3 consists of 15 residues. CDR1 and CDR2 from the germline V gene are SGHTA and FQGNSA. The CDR3 nucleotides read TGTGCCAGCAGTTCGGGGGCTAGCGTATCGAATGAGCAGTTCTTC. It yields the protein CASSSGASVSNEQFF.

This clone was recorded only once. The genes are TRBV7-9 and TRBJ2-1; 7 nucleotides match TRBD2. The germline CDR1 and CDR2 sequences are SEHNR and FQNEAQ (reference sequence). V shed 7 bases and J 8 bases; nucleotides not matched to a gene: 11. This CDR3 is 14 amino acids long. This CDR3 reads CASIGEGDKDEQFF. For the CDR3, the DNA is TGTGCCAGCATCGGGGAGGGAGATAAGGATGAGCAGTTCTTC.

The CDR3 DNA reads TGTGCCAGCAGTTTTGATGGGACAGGGGGCGTCGATACGCAGTATTTT. Translation gives CASSFDGTGGVDTQYF. The rearrangement links TRBV5-5 to TRBJ2-3; 12 bases match TRBD1. Germline V gene sequence: CDR1 SGHKS, CDR2 YYEKEE (reference sequence). CDR3 length: 16 amino acids. Trimming cost V 5 bases and J 6 bases; bases outside gene matches: 10. Variable domain in full (rest from reference TRBV5-5 and TRBJ2-3): DAGVTQSPTHLIKTRGQQVTLRCSPISGHKSVSWYQQVLGQGPQFIFQYYEKEERGRGNFPDRFSARQFPNYSSELNVNALLLGDSALYLCASSFDGTGGVDTQYFGPGTRLTVL.

The CDR3 protein is CASSFSANTEAFF. In DNA form, the CDR3 reads TGTGCCAGCAGCTTCAGCGCGAACACTGAAGCTTTCTTT. The chain uses TRBV7-3 and TRBJ1-1; D gene uncertain. CDR1 and CDR2 (germline): SGHTA, FQGTGA. Between the trimmed V and J ends, which lost 3 bases and 1 base, there was a span of 6 bases. The CDR3 consists of 13 residues.

This chain connects TRBV5-1 to TRBJ1-4; no clear D. V lost 5 bases to trimming and J lost 1 base, with 6 bases between them. Germline assignment: CDR1 SGHRS and CDR2 YFSETQ. CDR3 size: 13 residues. CDR3 bases: TGCGCCAGCAGATTCAGAACTAATGAAAAACTGTTTTTT. Its translation is CASRFRTNEKLFF.

CDR3 in DNA: TGTGCCAGCAGCTTCCTAGGGAACACCGGGGAGCTGTTTTTT. This codes for CASSFLGNTGELFF. The chain links TRBV5-8 to TRBJ2-2, with unresolved D. Germline V gene data show CDR1 as SGHTS and CDR2 as YDEGEE. There are 14 residues in the CDR3. V lost 2 bases and J lost 1, with 6 bases in between.

The J gene is TRBJ2-5, the V gene TRBV18; D gene unclear. Trimming removed 2 bases at V and 3 bases at J, with 7 bases between. CDR1 KGHSH and CDR2 LQKENI come from the germline V gene. The CDR3 contains 13 residues. CDR3 loop: CASSPDVEETQYF. CDR3 coding DNA: TGTGCCAGCTCACCAGACGTGGAAGAGACCCAGTACTTC.

This clone appeared a single time. The chain couples TRBV27 to TRBJ1-4; TRBD1 matches 11 bases. V lost 2 bases and J lost 5; bases outside the gene matches: 10. This CDR3 has 18 amino acids. Germline-derived CDR1 and CDR2 are MNHEY and SMNVEV (reference sequence). CDR3 amino acids: CASSLRGQGGSENEKLFF. The DNA of the CDR3 is TGTGCCAGCAGTTTAAGGGGACAGGGGGGGTCAGAAAATGAAAAACTGTTTTTT.